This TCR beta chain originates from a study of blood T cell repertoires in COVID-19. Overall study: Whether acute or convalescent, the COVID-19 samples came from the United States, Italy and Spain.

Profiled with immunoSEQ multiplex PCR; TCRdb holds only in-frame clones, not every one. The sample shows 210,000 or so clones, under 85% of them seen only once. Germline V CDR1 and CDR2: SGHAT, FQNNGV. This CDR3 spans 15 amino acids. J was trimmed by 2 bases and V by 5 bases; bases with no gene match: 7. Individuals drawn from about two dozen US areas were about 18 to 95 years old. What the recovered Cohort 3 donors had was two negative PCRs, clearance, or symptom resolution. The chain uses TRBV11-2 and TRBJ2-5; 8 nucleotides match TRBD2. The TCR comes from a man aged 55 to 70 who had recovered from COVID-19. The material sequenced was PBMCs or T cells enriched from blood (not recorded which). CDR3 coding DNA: TGTGCCAGCAGCATCTCCGGGACTAGACAAGAGACCCAGTACTTC. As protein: CASSISGTRQETQYF.